This T cell receptor beta chain comes out of a study of vaccination and CD4 T cells after COVID-19. Study context: The convalescents were made up of six males and four females, two of whom were Hispanic. Post-diagnosis, post-COVID samples were collected after a median 101 days, ranging 35 to 161.

The Oncomine TCR Beta short-read assay was applied to DNA of cultured CD4+ T cells. TCRdb ran MiXCR on the PCR reads and lists one entry per CDR3 protein. The table lists over 15,000 distinct CDR3 sequences, 80% to 85% of them singletons. Treatment reported: roughly 10-day PBMC culture with coronavirus spike peptide pools or control peptides (ViraFEST assay). With peptide pools, ViraFEST first expanded antigen-specific T cells and afterwards sequenced their TCRs. The table lists this clonotype with a few counts. What it binds is unknown. With 7 bases removed from V and 3 bases from J, the gap between germline ends came to 6 bases. CDR1 MNHNS and CDR2 SASEGT come from the germline V gene. The CDR3 extends over 11 amino acids.

The V and J genes are TRBV6-1 and TRBJ1-2; no clear D. This TCR was recovered from a human donor who received a COVID-19 vaccine. The source material was CD4+ T cells from blood, cultured in vitro, sampled after SARS-CoV-2 vaccination. The CDR3 sequence is CASTEYYGYTF. The DNA of the CDR3 is TGTGCCAGCACAGAATACTATGGCTACACCTTC.